Included here is one T cell receptor beta chain sequence, with context. V shed 3 bases and J shed 2 bases, with 7 bases lying between them. Germline CDR1 is SGHRS and CDR2 is YFSETQ. This CDR3 spans 13 amino acids. Original processing methods: Reference gene primer amplification gave estimated nucleated cell counts. Only in-frame clones appear in the TCRdb table, and some are missing; sequencing was by immunoSEQ multiplex PCR. Clone size and the V and J calls come from that table; the DNA yielded D and trimming. The profile shows fewer than 150,000 clones, over 65% of them singletons. This record belongs to a study of blood T cell repertoires in COVID-19. Across the study: The United States, Italy and Spain were the sources of the acute and convalescent COVID-19 samples. In each case, the material was cDNA or gDNA derived from T cells, B-cell-depleted T cells, or PBMCs.

The clonotype originates from a man in his 70s with acute or convalescent COVID-19. Source material: peripheral blood. The V call is TRBV5-1, the J call TRBJ2-3; unclear D gene. As DNA, the CDR3 is TGCGCCAGCAGCTCGGGTCCCACAGATACGCAGTATTTT. Amino acids: CASSSGPTDTQYF.